The next 3 T cell receptor beta chains were all read from a single sample in a study of cytomegalovirus exposure and HLA in healthy donors. The PCR contained 60 Vbeta and 13 Jbeta primers. Assay: immunoSEQ multiplex PCR; the TCRdb copy retains only in-frame clones and omits some. The table lists about 160,000 clones, roughly 90% of them singletons. The sequenced material came from PBMCs. These receptor sequences come from a woman aged 18 to 35 in good health and CMV-seronegative.

The chain is built from TRBV5-1 and TRBJ2-3; 9 nucleotides line up with TRBD1. The CDR3 consists of 15 residues. V lost 3 bases, J lost 6 bases, and 8 bases stayed unmatched. From germline, CDR1 is SGHRS and CDR2 YFSETQ. The DNA for the CDR3 is TGCGCCAGCAGCTACCGGGACAGGGTTAGTGATACGCAGTATTTT. It encodes CASSYRDRVSDTQYF.

CDR3 sequence reads: CASSLVGVRGDTEAFF. CDR3 nucleotide sequence: TGCGCCAGCAGCTTGGTGGGGGTTCGGGGGGACACTGAAGCTTTCTTT. V and J are TRBV5-1 and TRBJ1-1; perhaps TRBD1 as D (5 bases). Looked up from germline, CDR1 is SGHRS and CDR2 is YFSETQ. This CDR3 has 16 amino acids. V was clipped by 0 bases and J by 3 bases, with 15 bases between them. Looking up the rest from reference TRBV5-1 and TRBJ1-1 gives the full variable domain: KAGVTQTPRYLIKTRGQQVTLSCSPISGHRSVSWYQQTPGQGLQFLFEYFSETQRNKGNFPGRFSGRQFSNSRSEMNVSTLELGDSALYLCASSLVGVRGDTEAFFGQGTRLTVV.

This clone turned up a few times. The V call is TRBV6-5, the J call TRBJ2-6; tentative D call: TRBD1 (5 bases). The germline CDR1 and CDR2 sequences are MNHEY and SVGAGI. V lost 4 bases, J lost 0 bases, and 7 bases lay in between. The CDR3 sequence is 15 residues long. The DNA of the CDR3 is TGTGCCAGCAGTTCAGGGAACTCTGGGGCCAACGTCCTGACTTTC. It is translated as CASSSGNSGANVLTF.